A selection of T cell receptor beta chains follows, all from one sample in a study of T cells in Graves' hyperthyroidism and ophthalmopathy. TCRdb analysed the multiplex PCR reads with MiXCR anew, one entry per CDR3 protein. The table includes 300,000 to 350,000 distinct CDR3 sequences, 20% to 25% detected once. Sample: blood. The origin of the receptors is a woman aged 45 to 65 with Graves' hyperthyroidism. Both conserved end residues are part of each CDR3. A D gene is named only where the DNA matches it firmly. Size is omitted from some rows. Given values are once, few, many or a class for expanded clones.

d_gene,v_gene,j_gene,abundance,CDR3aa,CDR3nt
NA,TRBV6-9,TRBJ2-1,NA,CASSSSSGGTYNEQFF,NA
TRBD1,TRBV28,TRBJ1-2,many,CASSLRDRELYGYTF,TGTGCCAGCAGTTTAAGGGACAGGGAACTCTATGGCTACACCTTC
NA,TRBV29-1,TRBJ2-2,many,CSVARAPTGHTGELFF,TGCAGCGTTGCCCGGGCTCCAACGGGCCACACCGGGGAGCTGTTTTTT
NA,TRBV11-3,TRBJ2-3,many,CASSLDWGDTQYF,TGTGCCAGCAGCTTAGATTGGGGTGATACGCAGTATTTT
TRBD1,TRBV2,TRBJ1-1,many,CANGQGPEAFF,TGTGCCAACGGACAGGGACCTGAAGCTTTCTTT
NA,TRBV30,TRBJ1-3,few,CAAHPRGSGNTIYF,TGTGCCGCGCACCCCAGGGGCTCTGGAAACACCATATATTTT
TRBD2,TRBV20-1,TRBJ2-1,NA,CSASGTSGSPLREQFF,TGCAGTGCTAGCGGGACTAGCGGGAGTCCCCTCCGCGAGCAGTTCTTC
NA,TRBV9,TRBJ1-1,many,CASSVDGNPGAEAFF,TGTGCCAGCAGCGTAGATGGGAACCCTGGCGCTGAAGCTTTCTTT
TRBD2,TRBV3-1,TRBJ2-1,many,CASSQGASGLEQFF,TGTGCCAGCAGCCAAGGTGCTAGCGGACTTGAGCAGTTCTTC
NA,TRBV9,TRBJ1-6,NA,CASSVEVHGSPLHF,TGTGCCAGCAGCGTAGAGGTGCATGGATCACCCCTCCACTTT
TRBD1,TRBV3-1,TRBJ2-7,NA,CASSQGQGTEQYF,TGTGCCAGCAGCCAAGGACAGGGGACAGAGCAGTACTTC
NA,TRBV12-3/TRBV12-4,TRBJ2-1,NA,CASSPDEYNEQFF,TGTGCCAGCAGTCCGGACGAGTACAATGAGCAGTTCTTC
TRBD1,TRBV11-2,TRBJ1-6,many,CASSLDLGTGGFPLHF,TGTGCCAGCAGCTTAGATCTTGGGACAGGGGGTTTTCCCCTCCACTTT
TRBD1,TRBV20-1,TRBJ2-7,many,CSARVGTGRGFYEQYF,TGCAGTGCTAGAGTGGGGACAGGGAGGGGTTTCTACGAGCAGTACTTC
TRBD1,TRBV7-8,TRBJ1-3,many,CASSTRIQGDSGNTIYF,TGTGCCAGCAGCACTCGCATACAGGGGGACTCTGGAAACACCATATATTTT
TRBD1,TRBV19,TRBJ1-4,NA,CASSTGQGRWDEKLFF,TGTGCCAGTAGTACGGGACAGGGGAGATGGGATGAAAAACTGTTTTTT
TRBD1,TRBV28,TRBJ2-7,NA,CASSSLDRWDDNNEQYF,TGTGCCAGCAGTTCTCTGGACAGGTGGGATGATAATAACGAGCAGTACTTC
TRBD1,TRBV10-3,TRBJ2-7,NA,CAIRAGTGASYEQYF,TGTGCCATCAGGGCCGGGACAGGGGCCTCCTACGAGCAGTACTTC
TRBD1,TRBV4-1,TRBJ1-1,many,CASSHRGGRNTEAFF,TGCGCCAGCAGCCACCGAGGGGGCAGGAACACTGAAGCTTTCTTT
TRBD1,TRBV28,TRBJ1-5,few,CASSGRGLGNQPQHF,TGTGCCAGCAGTGGCAGGGGGCTAGGCAATCAGCCCCAGCATTTT
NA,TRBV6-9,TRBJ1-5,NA,CASSYSKGGNQPQHF,TGTGCCAGCAGTTACTCGAAGGGAGGCAATCAGCCCCAGCATTTT
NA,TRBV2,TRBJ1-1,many,CASSGDMNTEAFF,TGTGCCAGCAGTGGGGACATGAACACTGAAGCTTTCTTT
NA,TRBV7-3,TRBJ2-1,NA,CASSPETSSYNEQFF,TGTGCCAGCAGCCCGGAGACGAGCTCCTACAATGAGCAGTTCTTC
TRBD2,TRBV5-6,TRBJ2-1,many,CASSRVSGRAGEQFF,TGTGCCAGCAGCCGTGTCAGCGGGAGGGCCGGTGAGCAGTTCTTC
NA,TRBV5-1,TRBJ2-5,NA,CASSFEVAGETQYF,TGCGCCAGCAGCTTTGAGGTAGCAGGGGAGACCCAGTACTTC
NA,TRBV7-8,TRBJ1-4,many,CASSPGRGNNEKLFF,TGTGCCAGCAGCCCGGGACGGGGGAATAATGAAAAACTGTTTTTT
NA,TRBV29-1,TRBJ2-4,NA,CSVERAGVNRIQYF,TGCAGCGTTGAGCGGGCAGGGGTAAATAGAATTCAGTACTTC
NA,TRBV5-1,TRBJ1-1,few,CASSSGTPIGHTEAFF,TGCGCCAGCAGCTCCGGGACACCAATCGGGCACACTGAAGCTTTCTTT
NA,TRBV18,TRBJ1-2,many,CASSPEDTVNYGYTF,TGTGCCAGCTCACCTGAGGACACCGTAAACTATGGCTACACCTTC
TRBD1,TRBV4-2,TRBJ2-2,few,CASSRPGTGTGELFF,TGTGCCAGCAGCCGTCCCGGGACAGGGACCGGGGAGCTGTTTTTT
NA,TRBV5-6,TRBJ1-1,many,CASSLPANTEAFF,TGTGCCAGCAGCTTACCCGCGAACACTGAAGCTTTCTTT
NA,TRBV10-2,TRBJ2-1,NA,CASMGSPGVGAYNEQFF,TGCGCCAGCATGGGGTCGCCTGGTGTTGGCGCCTACAATGAGCAGTTCTTC
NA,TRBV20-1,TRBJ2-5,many,CSARDPLTGQLETQYF,TGCAGTGCTAGAGATCCCTTGACCGGACAGTTAGAGACCCAGTACTTC
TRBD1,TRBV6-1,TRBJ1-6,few,CASRKTGGSPLHF,TGTGCCAGCAGGAAAACAGGGGGCTCACCCCTCCACTTT
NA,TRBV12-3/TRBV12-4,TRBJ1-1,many,CASSLAESTEAFF,TGTGCCAGCAGTTTAGCGGAGAGCACTGAAGCTTTCTTT
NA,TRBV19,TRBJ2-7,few,CASRGRGTYEQYF,TGTGCCAGCCGGGGCAGGGGAACCTACGAGCAGTACTTC
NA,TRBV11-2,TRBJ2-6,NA,CASSLEDSSGANVLTF,TGTGCCAGCAGCTTAGAGGACAGCTCTGGGGCCAACGTCCTGACTTTC
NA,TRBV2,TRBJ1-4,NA,CASKGEKLFF,TGTGCCAGCAAGGGTGAAAAACTGTTTTTT
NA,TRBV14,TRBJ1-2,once,CASSRDSIYGYTF,TGTGCCAGCAGCCGTGACAGTATCTATGGCTACACCTTC
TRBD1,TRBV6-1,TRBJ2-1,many,CASSRRTGENEQFF,TGTGCCAGCAGCCGTCGGACAGGGGAGAATGAGCAGTTCTTC
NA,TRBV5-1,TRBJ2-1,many,CASSPPSGSPGNEQFF,TGCGCCAGCAGCCCACCAAGCGGATCCCCTGGGAATGAGCAGTTCTTC
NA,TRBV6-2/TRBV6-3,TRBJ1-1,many,CASSYLNVNPTRGTFF,TGTGCCAGCAGTTACCTAAACGTGAATCCCACCCGGGGGACTTTCTTT
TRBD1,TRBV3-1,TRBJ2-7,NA,CASSRQGVSYEQYF,TGTGCCAGCAGCCGACAGGGCGTCTCCTACGAGCAGTACTTC
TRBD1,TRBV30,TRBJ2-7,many,CAWSNLAQGVYEQYF,TGTGCCTGGAGTAATTTAGCACAGGGGGTATACGAGCAGTACTTC
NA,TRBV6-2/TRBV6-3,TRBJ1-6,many,CASSSAGNSPLHF,TGTGCCAGCAGTTCCGCGGGAAATTCACCCCTCCACTTT
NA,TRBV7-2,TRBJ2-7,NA,CASSLEGSSEQYF,TGTGCCAGCAGCTTAGAAGGGTCCTCCGAGCAGTACTTC
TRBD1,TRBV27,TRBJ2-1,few,CASSPTVQGDEQFF,TGTGCCAGCAGTCCAACCGTCCAGGGGGATGAGCAGTTCTTC
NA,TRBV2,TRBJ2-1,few,CASSMVALWENEQFF,TGTGCCAGCAGTATGGTGGCCTTATGGGAGAATGAGCAGTTCTTC